The next 17 T cell receptor beta chains were all read from a single sample in a study of cytomegalovirus exposure and HLA in healthy donors. Researchers ran the PCR with 60 Vbeta and 13 Jbeta primers. Sequencing used immunoSEQ multiplex PCR; TCRdb keeps in-frame clones, though not all of them. The sample consists of 130,000 or so clones, about 78% of them appearing once. The sample consisted of PBMCs. All receptors come from a man between 50 and 59 years old in good health and CMV-seropositive.

The chain links TRBV25-1 to TRBJ2-1, with TRBD1 identical over 11 bases. The germline V gene has CDR1 MGHDK and CDR2 SYGVNS. The CDR3 length is 17 residues. Losses at the gene ends were 8 bases for V and 7 bases for J; bases not matched to a gene: 16. The CDR3 reads CASSKMGQGETRNEQFF. The CDR3 DNA sequence: TGTGCCAGCTCAAAAATGGGACAGGGGGAGACTCGGAATGAGCAGTTCTTC.

On this clone itself: At one boundary the junction diverges from the germline segment, which might be a read error. This specimen includes other DNA sequences encoding the same CDR3. J is TRBJ1-1 and V is TRBV11-3; D unresolved. CDR1 is SGHNT, CDR2 YENEEA, per germline. There are 15 residues in the CDR3. In nucleotides, the CDR3 is TGTGCCAGCAGCTTCGTGATTGGGCGATACACTGAAGCTTTCTTC. Encoded protein: CASSFVIGRYTEAFF.

J is TRBJ2-2 and V is TRBV5-1, with D maybe TRBD2 (5 bases). The germline gives CDR1 SGHRS, CDR2 YFSETQ. Trimming left V 4 bases short and J 1 base short, with 11 bases between. The CDR3 runs to 15 residues. In DNA form, the CDR3 reads TGCGCCAGCAGCGCGAGGACTGAGAACACCGGGGAGCTGTTTTTT. This gives the protein CASSARTENTGELFF.

The rearrangement uses TRBV5-5 and TRBJ1-5; possible D gene TRBD1, 6 bases. CDR1 is SGHKS and CDR2 is YYEKEE in the germline V gene (reference sequence). This CDR3 is built from 15 residues. Trimming took off 0 bases at V and 7 bases at J, with 14 bases between the two ends. The CDR3 reads CASSLGYTGQQPQHF. Written as DNA, the CDR3 is TGTGCCAGCAGCTTGGGTTACACAGGGCAGCAGCCCCAGCATTTT.

The rearrangement joins TRBV5-3 to TRBJ2-1, with D tentatively TRBD2 (6 bases). TRBV5-3 is an open reading frame, and its role is uncertain. V was shortened by 4 bases and J by 0 bases, with 26 bases between the two germline ends. CDR3 length: 20 amino acids. The CDR3 loop is CARSPSGAGQPMGSYNEQFF. Written as DNA, the CDR3 is TGTGCCAGAAGCCCTTCGGGAGCGGGTCAACCAATGGGCTCCTACAATGAGCAGTTCTTC.

This clone has just one count. The rearrangement uses TRBV19 and TRBJ2-7; 7 positions agree with TRBD2. The CDR3 spans 14 residues. The V gene's germline CDR1 is LNHDA and CDR2 SQIVND (reference sequence). V lost 4 bases and J lost 1; bases outside the gene matches: 4. CDR3 DNA: TGTGCCAGTAGTAATGGGGGGGAATCCTACGAGCAGTACTTC. Translating gives CASSNGGESYEQYF.

The chain uses TRBV5-1 and TRBJ2-7, with 10 positions matching TRBD2. Germline lookup yields CDR1 SGHRS and CDR2 YFSETQ. Losses at the gene ends were 2 bases for V and 2 bases for J; bases not matched to a gene: 4. The CDR3 has 15 amino acids. The DNA for the CDR3 is TGCGCCAGCAGCTTTGCTAGCGGGGGAGCCTACGAGCAGTACTTC. Translated, it gives CASSFASGGAYEQYF.

The chain carries TRBV6-5 and TRBJ1-1; possible D gene TRBD1, 5 bases. This CDR3 region has 14 residues. CDR1 is MNHEY, CDR2 SVGAGI, per germline. Trimming shortened V by 5 bases and J by 1 base, and 11 bases separated the two germline ends. The CDR3 sequence: CASSEPGGNTEAFF. DNA of the CDR3: TGTGCCAGCAGTGAACCGGGGGGGAACACTGAAGCTTTCTTT.

V usage is TRBV18 and J usage is TRBJ2-7; possible D gene TRBD1, 6 bases. The V gene's germline CDR1 is KGHSH and CDR2 LQKENI. Trimming pared 3 bases from V and 6 bases from J, leaving 12 bases between. The CDR3 is 13 residues long. The CDR3 DNA reads TGTGCCAGCTCACCCAATACAGGGCGCGAGCAGTACTTC. The encoded protein is CASSPNTGREQYF.

This chain connects TRBV9 to TRBJ2-3; 8 positions agree with TRBD2. CDR3 length equals 15 residues. Germline CDR1 and CDR2: SGDLS and YYNGEE. After removal of 0 bases from V and 5 bases from J, the junction contained 5 bases not matched to a gene. The CDR3 region is CASSVAGGLLDTQYF. CDR3 bases: TGTGCCAGCAGCGTAGCGGGGGGGCTGTTAGATACGCAGTATTTT.

The chain employs TRBV19 and TRBJ1-5; weak D call: TRBD1 (6 bases). This CDR3 contains 16 residues. V was cut by 5 bases and J by 0 bases, with 14 bases left in between. Per germline, CDR1 LNHDA and CDR2 SQIVND (reference sequence). This CDR3 is CASSYGQPYSNQPQHF. In DNA form, the CDR3 reads TGTGCCAGTAGTTACGGACAGCCATATAGCAATCAGCCCCAGCATTTT.

This clone has a handful of counts. The chain uses TRBV6-5 and TRBJ2-1; D gene ambiguous. Germline V gene sequence: CDR1 MNHEY, CDR2 SVGAGI. The CDR3 consists of 12 residues. Trimming cost V 0 bases and J 10 bases, with 7 bases left between them. This chain's CDR3 is CASSYSSKEQFF. In DNA form, the CDR3 reads TGTGCCAGCAGTTACTCGAGTAAGGAGCAGTTCTTC.

The rearrangement uses TRBV4-2 and TRBJ2-7; 10 positions agree with TRBD1. This CDR3 is 13 amino acids long. The V gene end was trimmed by 5 bases and the J gene end by 6 bases; junction bases not matched to a gene: 4. Germline V CDR1 and CDR2: LGHNA, YNFKEQ. DNA of the CDR3: TGTGCCAGCAGCACGCGGACAGGGGGCGAGCAGTACTTC. It encodes CASSTRTGGEQYF.

The chain employs TRBV7-7 and TRBJ2-3, with D hard to call. Germline lookup yields CDR1 SSHAT and CDR2 FNYEAQ (reference sequence). The V gene lost 3 bases and the J gene lost 2 bases, with 6 bases spanning the gap. The CDR3 loop spans 13 amino acids. The CDR3 DNA reads as TGTGCCAGCAGCTTTACGGTCACAGATACGCAGTATTTT. The encoded protein is CASSFTVTDTQYF.

The chain is built from TRBV6-5 and TRBJ1-1; 8 bases fit TRBD1. The CDR3 loop spans 15 amino acids. Per germline, CDR1 MNHEY and CDR2 SVGAGI. V trimming: 6 bases; J trimming: 1 base; junction bases outside the gene matches: 7. The CDR3 protein is CASRSGTGSNTEAFF. The CDR3 nucleotides are TGTGCCAGCAGGTCCGGGACAGGATCGAACACTGAAGCTTTCTTT.

V and J are TRBV5-4 and TRBJ1-2; no clear D. The V gene's germline CDR1 is SGHNT and CDR2 YYREEE (reference sequence). The CDR3 has 13 amino acids. V lost 2 bases to trimming and J lost 2 bases, with 7 bases between them. The CDR3 nucleotides read TGTGCCAGCAGCTTTTCAGGAAACTATGGCTACACCTTC. This translates into CASSFSGNYGYTF. Together with reference TRBV5-4 and TRBJ1-2, the CDR3 gives the full variable domain: ETGVTQSPTHLIKTRGQQVTLRCSSQSGHNTVSWYQQALGQGPQFIFQYYREEENGRGNFPPRFSGLQFPNYSSELNVNALELDDSALYLCASSFSGNYGYTFGSGTRLTVV.

This chain joins TRBV12-2 and TRBJ2-5; no DNA check was done on the table's D call, TRBD2. TRBV12-2 is a recognized pseudogene. The CDR3 has 14 amino acids. CDR3 bases: TGTGCAAGTCGCTTCGGGGGGATCCAAGAGACCCAGTACTTC. Translating gives CASRFGGIQETQYF.